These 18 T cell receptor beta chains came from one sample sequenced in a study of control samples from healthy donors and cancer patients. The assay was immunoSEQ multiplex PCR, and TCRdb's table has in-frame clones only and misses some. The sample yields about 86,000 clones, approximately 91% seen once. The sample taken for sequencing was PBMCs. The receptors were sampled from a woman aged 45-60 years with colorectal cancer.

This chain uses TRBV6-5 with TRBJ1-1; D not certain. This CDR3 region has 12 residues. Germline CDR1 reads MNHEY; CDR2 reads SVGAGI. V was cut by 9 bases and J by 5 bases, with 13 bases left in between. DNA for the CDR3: TGTGCCAGGATCGGTTGGGAAACTGAAGCTTTCTTT. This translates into CARIGWETEAFF.

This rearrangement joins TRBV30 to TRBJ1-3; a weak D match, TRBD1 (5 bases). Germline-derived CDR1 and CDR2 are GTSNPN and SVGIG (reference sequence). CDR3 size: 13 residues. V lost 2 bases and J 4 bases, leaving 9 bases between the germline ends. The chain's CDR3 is CAWSRGSGNTIYF. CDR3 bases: TGTGCCTGGAGTAGGGGCTCCGGAAACACCATATATTTT. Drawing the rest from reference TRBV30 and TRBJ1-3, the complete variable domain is SQTIHQWPATLVQPVGSPLSLECTVEGTSNPNLYWYRQAAGRGLQLLFYSVGIGQISSEVPQNLSASRPQDRQFILSSKKLLLSDSGFYLCAWSRGSGNTIYFGEGSWLTVV.

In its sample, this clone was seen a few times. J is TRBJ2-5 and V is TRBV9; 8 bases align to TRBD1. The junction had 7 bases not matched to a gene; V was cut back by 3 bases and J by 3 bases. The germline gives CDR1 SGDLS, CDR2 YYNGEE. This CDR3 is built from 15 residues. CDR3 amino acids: CASSAGQGGKETQYF. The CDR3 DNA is TGTGCCAGCAGCGCCGGACAGGGTGGGAAAGAGACCCAGTACTTC.

The CDR3 DNA follows: TGTGCCAGCAGTTACGACACTGAAGCTTTCTTT. It encodes CASSYDTEAFF. The chain joins TRBV6-6 to TRBJ1-1; no clear D gene. Trimming pared 2 bases from V and 3 bases from J, leaving 1 base between. Germline V CDR1 and CDR2: MNHNY, SVGAGI (reference sequence). The CDR3 runs to 11 residues.

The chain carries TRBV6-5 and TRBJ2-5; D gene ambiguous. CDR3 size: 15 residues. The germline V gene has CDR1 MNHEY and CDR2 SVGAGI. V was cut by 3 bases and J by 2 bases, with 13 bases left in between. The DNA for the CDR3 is TGTGCCAGCAGTTATTTGTCAGGACCGCAAGAGACCCAGTACTTC. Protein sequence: CASSYLSGPQETQYF.

The CDR3: CASSPGGGSSYNEQFF. CDR3 DNA: TGTGCCAGTAGTCCCGGAGGGGGGAGCTCCTACAATGAGCAGTTCTTC. This rearrangement joins TRBV19 to TRBJ2-1; the D gene could be TRBD1 or TRBD2 (6 bases each). The germline gives CDR1 LNHDA, CDR2 SQIVND (reference sequence). Trimming cost V 5 bases and J 0 bases, with 14 bases left between them. The CDR3 is 16 amino acids.

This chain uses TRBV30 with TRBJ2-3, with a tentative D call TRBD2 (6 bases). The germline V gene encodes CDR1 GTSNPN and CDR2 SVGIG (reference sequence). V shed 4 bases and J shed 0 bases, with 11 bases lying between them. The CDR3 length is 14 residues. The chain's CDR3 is CAWNRDLSTDTQYF. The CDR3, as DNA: TGTGCCTGGAATCGGGACTTGAGCACAGATACGCAGTATTTT. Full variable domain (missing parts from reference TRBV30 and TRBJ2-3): SQTIHQWPATLVQPVGSPLSLECTVEGTSNPNLYWYRQAAGRGLQLLFYSVGIGQISSEVPQNLSASRPQDRQFILSSKKLLLSDSGFYLCAWNRDLSTDTQYFGPGTRLTVL.

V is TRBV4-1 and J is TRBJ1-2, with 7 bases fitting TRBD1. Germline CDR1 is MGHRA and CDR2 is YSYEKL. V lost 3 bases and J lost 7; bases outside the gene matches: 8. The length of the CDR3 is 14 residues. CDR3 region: CASSHPDRAPGYTF. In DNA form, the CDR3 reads TGCGCCAGCAGCCACCCAGACAGGGCCCCTGGCTACACCTTC.

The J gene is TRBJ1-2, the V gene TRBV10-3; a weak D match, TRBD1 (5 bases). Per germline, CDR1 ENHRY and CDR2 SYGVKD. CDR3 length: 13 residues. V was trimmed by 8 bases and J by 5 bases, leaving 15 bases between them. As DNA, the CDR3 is TGTGCCATCTCGGGAGGGGTGGGGTATGGCTACACCTTC. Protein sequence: CAISGGVGYGYTF.

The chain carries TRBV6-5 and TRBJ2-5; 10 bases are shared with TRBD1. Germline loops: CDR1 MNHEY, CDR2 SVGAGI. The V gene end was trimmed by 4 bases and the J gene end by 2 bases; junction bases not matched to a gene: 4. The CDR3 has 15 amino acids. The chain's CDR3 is CASSSGQGRQETQYF. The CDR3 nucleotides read TGTGCCAGCAGTTCGGGACAGGGGAGACAAGAGACCCAGTACTTC.

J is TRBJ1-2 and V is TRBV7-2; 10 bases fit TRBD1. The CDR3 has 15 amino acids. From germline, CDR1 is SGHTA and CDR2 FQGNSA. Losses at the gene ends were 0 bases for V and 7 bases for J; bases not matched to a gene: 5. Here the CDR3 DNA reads TGTGCCAGCAGCTTAGCCGGGACAGGGGTGTTTGGCTACACCTTC. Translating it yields CASSLAGTGVFGYTF. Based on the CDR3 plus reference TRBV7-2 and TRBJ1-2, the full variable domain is GAGVSQSPSNKVTEKGKDVELRCDPISGHTALYWYRQSLGQGLEFLIYFQGNSAPDKSGLPSDRFSAERTGGSVSTLTIQRTQQEDSAVYLCASSLAGTGVFGYTFGSGTRLTVV.

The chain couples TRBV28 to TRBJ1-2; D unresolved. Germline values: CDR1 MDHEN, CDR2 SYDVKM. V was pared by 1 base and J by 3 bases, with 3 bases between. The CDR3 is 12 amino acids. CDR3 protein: CASSLFDYGYTF. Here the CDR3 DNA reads TGTGCCAGCAGTTTATTCGACTATGGCTACACCTTC.

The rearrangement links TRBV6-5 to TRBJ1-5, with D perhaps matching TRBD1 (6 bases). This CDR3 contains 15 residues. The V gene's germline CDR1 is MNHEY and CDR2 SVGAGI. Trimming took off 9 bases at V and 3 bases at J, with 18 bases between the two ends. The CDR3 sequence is CASKQGERVNQPQHF. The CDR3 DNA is TGTGCCAGTAAACAGGGCGAGAGGGTCAATCAGCCCCAGCATTTT.

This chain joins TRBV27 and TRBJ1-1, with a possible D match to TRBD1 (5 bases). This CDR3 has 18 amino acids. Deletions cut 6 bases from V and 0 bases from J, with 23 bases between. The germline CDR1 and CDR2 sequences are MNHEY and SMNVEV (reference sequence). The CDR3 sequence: CASSPPYTGGLMNTEAFF. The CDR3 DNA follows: TGTGCCAGCAGCCCCCCATACACGGGGGGTCTAATGAACACTGAAGCTTTCTTT.

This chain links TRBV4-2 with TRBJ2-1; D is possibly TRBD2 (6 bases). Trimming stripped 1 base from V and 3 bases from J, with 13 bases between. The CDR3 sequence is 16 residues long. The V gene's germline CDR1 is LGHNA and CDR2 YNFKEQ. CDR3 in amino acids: CASSQVGTGGYNEQFF. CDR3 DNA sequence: TGTGCCAGCAGCCAAGTTGGGACTGGTGGCTACAATGAGCAGTTCTTC.

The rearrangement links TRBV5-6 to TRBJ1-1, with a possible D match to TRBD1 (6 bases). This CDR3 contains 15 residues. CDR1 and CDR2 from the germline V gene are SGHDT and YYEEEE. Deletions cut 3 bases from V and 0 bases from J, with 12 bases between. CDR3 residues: CASSSSGQMNTEAFF. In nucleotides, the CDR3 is TGTGCCAGCAGCTCTTCAGGACAGATGAACACTGAAGCTTTCTTT. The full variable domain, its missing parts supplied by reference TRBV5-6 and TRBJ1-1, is DAGVTQSPTHLIKTRGQQVTLRCSPKSGHDTVSWYQQALGQGPQFIFQYYEEEERQRGNFPDRFSGHQFPNYSSELNVNALLLGDSALYLCASSSSGQMNTEAFFGQGTRLTVV.

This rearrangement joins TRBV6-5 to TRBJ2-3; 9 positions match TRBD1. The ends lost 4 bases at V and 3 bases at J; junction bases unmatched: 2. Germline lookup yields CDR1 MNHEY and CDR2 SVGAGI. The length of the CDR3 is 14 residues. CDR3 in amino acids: CASSSGQGTDTQYF. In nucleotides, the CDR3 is TGTGCCAGCAGTTCTGGACAGGGGACAGATACGCAGTATTTT.

The CDR3 bases are TGTGCCAGCAGCCCCCGCGGGCGGACCTACGAGCAGTACGTC. Protein: CASSPRGRTYEQYV. The chain uses TRBV3-1 (or the pseudogene TRBV3-2) and TRBJ2-7; the D gene is possibly TRBD2 (5 bases). Germline loops: CDR1 LGHDT, CDR2 YNNKEL (reference sequence). The CDR3 has 14 amino acids. V lost 4 bases, J lost 2 bases, and 12 bases lay in between.